This is a list of T cell receptor beta chains from one sample in a study of T cells in Graves' hyperthyroidism and ophthalmopathy. Using its own MiXCR run on the multiplex PCR reads, TCRdb lists one record per CDR3 protein. The sample holds more than 500,000 distinct CDR3 sequences, less than 15% seen once. The sequenced material came from blood. The origin of the receptors is a woman aged 40-49 years with Graves' hyperthyroidism. The CDR3 runs from the conserved cysteine through the conserved F or W. The D gene is left open where the match is weak. The listing skips clone size in some rows; elsewhere it reads once, few, many or a size class.

clone size	V gene	J gene	D gene	CDR3 protein	CDR3 DNA
.	TRBV28	TRBJ2-5	TRBD2	CASSPIGTSGSAQETQYF	TGTGCCAGCAGTCCTATAGGGACTAGCGGGAGCGCTCAAGAGACCCAGTACTTC
.	TRBV27	TRBJ2-7	TRBD1	CASSPTGTGFDPWSYEQYF	TGTGCCAGCAGCCCGACCGGGACAGGGTTTGATCCATGGTCCTACGAGCAGTACTTC
many	TRBV30	TRBJ2-1	TRBD2	CAWSGWPSGSPEQFF	TGTGCCTGGAGTGGTTGGCCTAGCGGGAGCCCTGAGCAGTTCTTC
many	TRBV28	TRBJ2-1	TRBD1	CASSLTDRVQQFF	TGTGCCAGCAGTCTAACGGACAGGGTTCAGCAGTTCTTC
few	TRBV15	TRBJ2-3	TRBD1	CATSRGDSSTDTQYF	TGTGCCACCAGCAGAGGGGACAGTAGCACAGATACGCAGTATTTT
many	TRBV7-2	TRBJ2-2	TRBD1	CASSLGTGYTGELFF	TGTGCCAGCAGCTTAGGGACAGGGTACACCGGGGAGCTGTTTTTT
few	TRBV5-1	TRBJ2-6	.	CASSLLEAGAPGLGANVLTF	TGCGCCAGCAGCTTGTTAGAGGCAGGGGCTCCCGGGTTGGGGGCCAACGTCCTGACTTTC
few	TRBV9	TRBJ2-2	TRBD2	CASSFYSGRNTGELFF	TGTGCCAGCAGCTTCTATAGCGGGAGGAACACCGGGGAGCTGTTTTTT
many	TRBV27	TRBJ2-7	.	CASSQRTGTTYEQYF	TGTGCCAGCAGTCAGAGGACAGGGACTACCTACGAGCAGTACTTC
.	TRBV7-9	TRBJ1-1	.	CASSLSGLGTEAFF	TGTGCCAGCAGCTTATCGGGGCTTGGCACTGAAGCTTTCTTT
many	TRBV2	TRBJ1-1	TRBD1	CASSTGGTEAFF	TGTGCCAGCAGTACAGGGGGCACTGAAGCTTTCTTT
many	TRBV20-1	TRBJ2-3	.	CSAQLGGRDTQYF	TGCAGTGCCCAGTTGGGGGGGCGAGATACGCAGTATTTT
few	TRBV5-4	TRBJ2-2	TRBD2	CASSAGTSGSFGELFF	TGTGCCAGCAGCGCCGGGACTAGCGGGAGTTTTGGGGAGCTGTTTTTT
few	TRBV9	TRBJ2-1	.	CASNGAESYNEQFF	TGTGCCAGCAATGGGGCGGAGTCCTACAATGAGCAGTTCTTC
many	TRBV12-3/TRBV12-4	TRBJ2-1	TRBD2	CASSGGLAGISYNEQFF	TGTGCCAGCAGTGGGGGACTAGCGGGAATCTCCTACAATGAGCAGTTCTTC
many	TRBV7-9	TRBJ1-2	.	CASSLGVGYYDYTF	TGTGCCAGCAGCTTAGGGGTCGGCTACTACGACTACACCTTC
many	TRBV7-3	TRBJ2-1	TRBD1	CASSSNRGQSDEQFF	TGTGCCAGCAGCTCCAACAGGGGGCAAAGCGATGAGCAGTTCTTC
few	TRBV5-1	TRBJ2-7	TRBD2	CASGEPSGDYEQYF	TGTGCCAGCGGGGAACCTAGCGGAGACTACGAGCAGTACTTC
many	TRBV30	TRBJ2-5	.	CAWSPIPARETQYF	TGTGCCTGGAGCCCGATTCCGGCGAGAGAGACCCAGTACTTC
many	TRBV10-1	TRBJ2-7	.	CASSEYTLGEQYF	TGCGCCAGCAGTGAATACACCTTGGGCGAGCAGTACTTC
.	TRBV30	TRBJ2-1	.	CAWSFRIHEQFF	TGTGCCTGGAGTTTTAGGATACATGAGCAGTTCTTC
many	TRBV28	TRBJ2-7	.	CASSTDPNGYEQYF	TGTGCCAGCAGTACGGACCCCAACGGCTACGAGCAGTACTTC
many	TRBV28	TRBJ1-1	.	CASSPPYRAEAFF	TGTGCCAGCAGTCCCCCCTACAGGGCTGAAGCTTTCTTT
few	TRBV30	TRBJ2-1	TRBD2	CAWSVQGLAGGRSPYNEQFF	TGTGCCTGGAGTGTTCAAGGACTAGCGGGAGGGCGATCGCCCTACAATGAGCAGTTCTTC
many	TRBV6-1	TRBJ2-1	.	CASSPERIPYNEQFF	TGTGCCAGCAGCCCCGAGCGGATTCCCTACAATGAGCAGTTCTTC
few	TRBV6-1	TRBJ1-1	TRBD1	CASSTPGTGFSEAFF	TGTGCCAGCAGCACCCCCGGGACAGGGTTCTCTGAAGCTTTCTTT
.	TRBV6-2/TRBV6-3	TRBJ2-5	TRBD2	CASSTGLVETQYF	TGTGCCAGCAGTACCGGACTAGTTGAGACCCAGTACTTC
few	TRBV14	TRBJ2-7	.	CASSHRTVLVREQYF	TGTGCCAGCAGCCACCGGACAGTCCTCGTGCGCGAGCAGTACTTC
many	TRBV3-1	TRBJ2-7	.	CASSQATGYAYEQYF	TGTGCCAGCAGCCAAGCCACAGGGTATGCCTACGAGCAGTACTTC
.	TRBV19	TRBJ1-5	.	CASSIAGEGKPQHF	TGTGCCAGTAGTATAGCCGGGGAAGGAAAGCCCCAGCATTTT
.	TRBV20-1	TRBJ2-1	TRBD2	CSARRLAGGNEQFF	TGCAGTGCTAGACGACTAGCGGGAGGAAATGAGCAGTTCTTC
many	TRBV20-1	TRBJ1-3	.	CSARVSRDTIYF	TGCAGTGCTAGAGTATCCAGAGACACCATATATTTT
once	TRBV10-2	TRBJ1-2	.	CASRQINGYGYTF	TGCGCCAGCAGACAGATTAACGGATATGGCTACACCTTC
many	TRBV28	TRBJ1-2	.	CASSLLDIPNYGYTF	TGTGCCAGCAGCCTCCTGGACATACCTAACTATGGCTACACCTTC
many	TRBV3-1	TRBJ2-3	.	CASSSRQAADTQYF	TGTGCCAGCAGCTCACGACAGGCCGCAGATACGCAGTATTTT
.	TRBV7-9	TRBJ2-3	.	CASRPSSTDTQYF	TGTGCCAGCAGACCATCTAGCACAGATACGCAGTATTTT
many	TRBV11-2	TRBJ1-3	.	CASSFGSAASGNTIYF	TGTGCCAGCAGCTTTGGGTCGGCAGCCTCTGGAAACACCATATATTTT
many	TRBV30	TRBJ2-7	TRBD2	CAWSATSGLNEQYF	TGTGCCTGGAGCGCAACTAGCGGGCTAAACGAGCAGTACTTC
many	TRBV30	TRBJ2-1	.	CAWTQRKFHEQFF	TGTGCCTGGACTCAGCGGAAATTTCATGAGCAGTTCTTC
.	TRBV19	TRBJ2-4	.	CASSTSGLALIAKNIQYF	TGTGCCAGTAGTACCTCCGGGCTAGCGTTAATAGCCAAAAACATTCAGTACTTC
many	TRBV27	TRBJ1-4	.	CASSIRPETVGEKLFF	TGTGCCAGCAGTATACGTCCTGAGACAGTCGGCGAAAAACTGTTTTTT
many	TRBV20-1	TRBJ1-5	.	CSAVTGINQPQHF	TGCAGTGCCGTTACAGGAATCAATCAGCCCCAGCATTTT
many	TRBV12-3/TRBV12-4	TRBJ1-1	.	CASRDIQNTEAFF	TGTGCCAGCAGAGATATACAGAACACTGAAGCTTTCTTT
many	TRBV29-1	TRBJ2-3	TRBD2	CSVATSGNTDTQYF	TGCAGCGTTGCGACTAGCGGGAACACAGATACGCAGTATTTT
many	TRBV7-2	TRBJ2-1	TRBD2	CASNFLAGVGNEQFF	TGTGCCAGCAATTTTCTAGCGGGAGTGGGCAATGAGCAGTTCTTC
few	TRBV5-1	TRBJ1-1	TRBD1	CASSLGTGTGGTEAFF	TGCGCCAGCAGCTTGGGGACCGGGACAGGGGGCACTGAAGCTTTCTTT
.	TRBV4-2	TRBJ2-7	TRBD2	CASSQDLAGGIYEQYF	TGTGCCAGCAGCCAAGATCTAGCGGGAGGGATATACGAGCAGTACTTC
many	TRBV7-2	TRBJ2-1	TRBD1	CASSLVGQGADEQFF	TGTGCCAGCAGCTTAGTGGGACAGGGGGCAGATGAGCAGTTCTTC
few	TRBV19	TRBJ1-5	.	CASSGPGQPQHF	TGTGCCAGTAGTGGTCCAGGTCAGCCCCAGCATTTT
.	TRBV28	TRBJ1-5	.	CASSLKVRNQPQHF	TGTGCCAGCAGTTTAAAGGTCCGCAATCAGCCCCAGCATTTT
few	TRBV20-1	TRBJ2-3	TRBD2	CSPIAGGASSTDTQYF	TGCAGTCCTATAGCGGGAGGCGCCTCTAGCACAGATACGCAGTATTTT
few	TRBV20-1	TRBJ2-5	TRBD2	CSASDAGVETQYF	TGCAGTGCTAGCGATGCGGGGGTAGAGACCCAGTACTTC
many	TRBV28	TRBJ2-1	TRBD2	CASKGSLTGLGLAGGSYNEQFF	TGTGCCAGCAAAGGGTCCCTAACGGGGCTCGGACTAGCGGGGGGGTCCTACAATGAGCAGTTCTTC
many	TRBV20-1	TRBJ2-3	.	CSAREFLISTDTQYF	TGCAGTGCTAGAGAGTTTCTTATTAGCACAGATACGCAGTATTTT
many	TRBV12-3/TRBV12-4	TRBJ2-7	.	CASSTLAGTGEQYF	TGTGCCAGCAGTACCCTAGCGGGGACAGGCGAGCAGTACTTC
many	TRBV29-1	TRBJ2-1	TRBD2	CSVLGTSGLAGEGYNEQFF	TGCAGCGTGCTCGGGACAAGCGGACTAGCGGGAGAAGGGTACAATGAGCAGTTCTTC
many	TRBV20-1	TRBJ2-2	.	CSATGKLTGELFF	TGCAGTGCCACTGGGAAACTCACCGGGGAGCTGTTTTTT
.	TRBV29-1	TRBJ2-1	.	CSVGPGSSYEQFF	TGCAGCGTGGGGCCAGGTAGCTCCTACGAGCAGTTCTTC
.	TRBV5-1	TRBJ1-2	TRBD1	CASSSGQGGVYGYTF	TGCGCCAGCAGCTCCGGACAGGGGGGAGTCTATGGCTACACCTTC